The 6 T cell receptor beta chains given below trace back to one sample, sequenced in a study of blood T cell repertoires in COVID-19. Produced via immunoSEQ multiplex PCR; TCRdb's table is partial and in-frame only. In the table there are roughly 86,000 clones, about 85% of which are singletons. Sequencing input: peripheral blood. Receptors were obtained from a woman aged 70-85 years with acute or convalescent COVID-19.

The chain joins TRBV5-1 to TRBJ2-5; 9 bases align to TRBD1. The V gene end was trimmed by 0 bases and the J gene end by 5 bases; junction bases not matched to a gene: 8. CDR1 is SGHRS and CDR2 is YFSETQ in the germline V gene. CDR3 length: 16 amino acids. The DNA of the CDR3 is TGCGCCAGCAGCTTGGGAGATACAGGGGGCGGGGAGACCCAGTACTTC. This encodes CASSLGDTGGGETQYF.

The V and J genes are TRBV11-2 and TRBJ1-1, with 7 bases that match TRBD1. The CDR3 has 13 residues. From germline, CDR1 is SGHAT and CDR2 FQNNGV. V was pared by 5 bases and J by 1 base, with 1 base of the junction left unmatched. DNA of the CDR3: TGTGCCAGCAGCCGACAGGGGAACACTGAAGCTTTCTTT. Residues: CASSRQGNTEAFF.

In DNA form, the CDR3 reads TGTGCCAGCAGTTTCCTCGGTAGCTCTGAAGCTTTCTTT. Protein sequence: CASSFLGSSEAFF. The V call is TRBV12-3 or TRBV12-4, the J call TRBJ1-1; D unclear. V dropped 3 bases and J dropped 6 bases, with 11 bases sitting between them. This CDR3 is built from 13 residues.

V and J are TRBV5-4 and TRBJ2-3; 10 bases align to TRBD2. CDR3 size: 17 residues. V dropped 0 bases and J dropped 4; count of bases not matched to a gene: 8. Germline-derived CDR1 and CDR2 are SGHNT and YYREEE (reference sequence). CDR3 coding DNA: TGTGCCAGCAGCTTGGCCTACCTAGCGGGGGAGTCAGATACGCAGTATTTT. Residues: CASSLAYLAGESDTQYF. Using reference TRBV5-4 and TRBJ2-3 for the parts outside the CDR3, the full variable domain is ETGVTQSPTHLIKTRGQQVTLRCSSQSGHNTVSWYQQALGQGPQFIFQYYREEENGRGNFPPRFSGLQFPNYSSELNVNALELDDSALYLCASSLAYLAGESDTQYFGPGTRLTVL.

This rearrangement joins TRBV5-4 to TRBJ1-6; possibly TRBD1 for D (6 bases). V shed 7 bases and J shed 8 bases, with 16 bases lying between them. CDR1 and CDR2 from the germline V gene are SGHNT and YYREEE (reference sequence). The length of the CDR3 is 14 residues. CDR3: CASRGPGEDSPLHF. Here the CDR3 DNA reads TGTGCCAGCCGGGGCCCAGGGGAAGATTCACCCCTCCACTTT.

In its sample, this clone was seen a few times. V usage is TRBV27 and J usage is TRBJ2-1; TRBD2 matches at 10 bases. The germline V gene has CDR1 MNHEY and CDR2 SMNVEV (reference sequence). The V and J ends lost 5 bases and 7 bases, in that order; junction bases with no gene match: 5. The CDR3 extends over 14 amino acids. CDR3 in DNA: TGTGCCAGCAGTCGCCTAGCGGGGGATAATGAGCAGTTCTTC. Encoded protein: CASSRLAGDNEQFF.